The present entry profiles one T cell receptor beta chain with its context. Its target is not known. UMI-tagged 5'RACE template switching yielded the TCR beta cDNA. No DNA is given; TCRdb re-called the 5' RACE reads and lists each CDR3 protein once. This listing includes 550,000 to 600,000 distinct CDR3 sequences. The germline CDR1 and CDR2 sequences are LGHDT and YNNKEL (reference sequence). CDR3 length equals 14 residues. This specimen belongs to a study of T cells expressing NK-cell markers. Points from the study as a whole: In roughly six donors, dominant NKG2C+ clonotypes were roughly 1.0-8% of CD8+ T cells.

The sequence was collected from a man between 18 and 35 years old in good health. The sequencing sample was made of blood T cells: a sorted CD56 or NKG2C T cell subset, CD4+ or CD8+ T cells, or bulk PBMC T cells (not recorded which). The chain employs TRBV3-1 and TRBJ1-6; TCRdb proposes TRBD1, but this gene call is untestable without DNA. The CDR3 sequence: CASSPRVPNSPLHF.